The 28 T cell receptor beta chains given below trace back to one sample, sequenced in a study of spatial heterogeneity in lung cancer. TCRdb independently ran MiXCR on the 5' RACE reads; one entry per CDR3 protein. Here the sample spans over 85,000 distinct CDR3 sequences, roughly a fifth being singletons. Indicated time point: blood at routine non-recurrence follow-up after resection. This specimen consisted of PBMCs, obtained at follow-up. The receptor set was obtained from a male donor with early-stage non-small cell lung cancer.

V and J are TRBV19 and TRBJ2-5, with 7 bases aligning to TRBD2. The ends lost 2 bases at V and 7 bases at J; junction bases unmatched: 4. Germline CDR1 reads LNHDA; CDR2 reads SQIVND (reference sequence). The CDR3 is made up of 13 amino acids. The CDR3: CASSILTGGTQYF. As DNA, the CDR3 is TGTGCCAGTAGTATATTGACGGGAGGGACCCAGTACTTC.

This clonotype came up a few times. The chain links TRBV20-1 to TRBJ1-1; D uncertain. The CDR3 runs to 14 residues. V gave up 2 bases and J gave up 2 bases, with 12 bases separating them. Germline loops: CDR1 DFQATT, CDR2 SNEGSKA (reference sequence). This CDR3 is CSARHLGPNTEAFF. The CDR3, as DNA: TGCAGTGCTAGACACCTCGGACCAAACACTGAAGCTTTCTTT.

This clonotype was seen a handful of times. J is TRBJ2-5 and V is TRBV20-1, with a possible D match to TRBD1 (5 bases). With 3 bases removed from V and 5 bases from J, the gap between germline ends came to 13 bases. CDR3 length: 13 amino acids. Germline V gene data show CDR1 as DFQATT and CDR2 as SNEGSKA (reference sequence). The CDR3 coding sequence is TGCAGTGCTAGGGAGACAGCTCGGGAGACCCAGTACTTC. Its protein is CSARETARETQYF.

V usage is TRBV20-1 and J usage is TRBJ2-5; tentative D call: TRBD2 (6 bases). This CDR3 contains 12 residues. Germline CDR1 is DFQATT and CDR2 is SNEGSKA (reference sequence). Trimming took 4 bases from V and 4 from J, leaving 10 bases between them. The CDR3 reads CSATDYVETQYF. CDR3 DNA sequence: TGCAGTGCTACGGACTACGTAGAGACCCAGTACTTC.

The rearrangement uses TRBV20-1 and TRBJ2-2; possibly TRBD2 for D (6 bases). CDR1 and CDR2 from the germline V gene are DFQATT and SNEGSKA (reference sequence). CDR3 length: 13 amino acids. V lost 5 bases to trimming and J lost 5 bases, with 12 bases between them. The CDR3 DNA sequence: TGCAGTGCTTCGGGAGTTGGGACCGGGGAGCTGTTTTTT. The encoded protein is CSASGVGTGELFF.

This clonotype has just a few counts. The rearrangement links TRBV13 to TRBJ2-3; D could derive from TRBD1 or TRBD2 (5 bases each). CDR3 size: 11 residues. Trimming shortened V by 4 bases and J by 6 bases, and 5 bases separated the two germline ends. From germline, CDR1 is PRHDT and CDR2 FYEKMQ (reference sequence). The CDR3 DNA reads as TGTGCCAGCAGCTGGGGGGATACGCAGTATTTT. Protein: CASSWGDTQYF.

This sequence joins TRBV11-3 and TRBJ2-5; unclear D gene. Trimming cost V 4 bases and J 0 bases, with 9 bases left between them. The CDR3 consists of 14 residues. From germline, CDR1 is SGHNT and CDR2 YENEEA. CDR3 coding DNA: TGTGCCAGCAGCTCCCGCCGGGACCAAGAGACCCAGTACTTC. The encoded protein is CASSSRRDQETQYF.

This clonotype was seen many times. V is TRBV24-1 and J is TRBJ2-2; D unclear. The V gene lost 5 bases and the J gene lost 0 bases, with 12 bases spanning the gap. CDR1 is KGHDR and CDR2 is SFDVKD in the germline V gene. There are 16 residues in the CDR3. CDR3 nucleotides: TGTGCCACCAGTGTTGGACGTCCTTCGAACACCGGGGAGCTGTTTTTT. Its translation: CATSVGRPSNTGELFF.

The sample holds a few counts of this clonotype. V is TRBV4-1 and J is TRBJ1-4; weak D call: TRBD1 (5 bases). Germline V gene lookup returns CDR1 MGHRA and CDR2 YSYEKL. The CDR3 contains 16 residues. The ends were cut back, 0 bases at V and 8 bases at J, with 16 bases in the middle. CDR3 amino acids: CASSQDREFGEEKLFF. The CDR3 DNA is TGCGCCAGCAGCCAAGACAGGGAGTTCGGTGAAGAAAAACTGTTTTTT.

This clonotype was detected a few times. The rearrangement joins TRBV7-6 to TRBJ2-3; weak D call: TRBD1 (7 bases). The CDR3 totals 16 residues. Germline CDR1 is SGHVS and CDR2 is FNYEAQ. V was shortened by 4 bases and J by 6 bases, with 20 bases between the two germline ends. CDR3 loop: CASSSPRGRSSDTQYF. DNA of the CDR3: TGTGCCAGCAGCTCCCCCAGGGGGAGGAGTTCCGATACGCAGTATTTT.

A few counts support this clonotype. The rearrangement links TRBV27 to TRBJ2-2; no reliable D call. Germline assignment: CDR1 MNHEY and CDR2 SMNVEV (reference sequence). The CDR3 totals 14 residues. Trimming stripped 4 bases from V and 0 bases from J, with 6 bases between. The DNA of the CDR3 is TGTGCCAGCAGTTCCCAGACGAACACCGGGGAGCTGTTTTTT. Translating gives CASSSQTNTGELFF.

Within the sample, this clonotype is medium-sized. The V gene is TRBV9, the J gene TRBJ2-5; no firm D call. Trimming pared 0 bases from V and 0 bases from J, leaving 3 bases between. The germline V gene has CDR1 SGDLS and CDR2 YYNGEE. This CDR3 contains 13 residues. CDR3 coding DNA: TGTGCCAGCAGCGTAGGGTACCAAGAGACCCAGTACTTC. Protein: CASSVGYQETQYF.

V usage is TRBV12-3 or TRBV12-4 and J usage is TRBJ1-2; D not certain. The CDR3 contains 15 residues. The ends were cut back, 5 bases at V and 4 bases at J, with 17 bases in the middle. The CDR3 DNA reads TGTGCCAGCAGTGGGTCGCAGAGGGCAGGCTATGGCTACACCTTC. Protein: CASSGSQRAGYGYTF.

In this sample, this clonotype turned up a few times. This chain uses TRBV18 with TRBJ1-2; the D is unclear. There are 13 residues in the CDR3. CDR1 is KGHSH, CDR2 LQKENI, per germline. The V end was cut by 3 bases, the J end by 8 bases, with 13 bases between. This chain's CDR3 is CASSPGRPEGYTF. The CDR3 DNA is TGTGCCAGCTCACCTGGGCGGCCAGAGGGCTACACCTTC.

This clonotype was seen only a few times. The chain links TRBV7-9 to TRBJ2-7, with 7 nucleotides matching TRBD2. Germline CDR1 and CDR2: SEHNR and FQNEAQ (reference sequence). The CDR3 sequence is 13 residues long. V was clipped by 5 bases and J by 5 bases; unmatched bases: 6. The CDR3, as DNA: TGTGCCAGCAGCCAGGCGGGAGTAGACGAGCAGTACTTC. Protein: CASSQAGVDEQYF.

The V gene is TRBV9, the J gene TRBJ2-3; a possible D gene is TRBD2 (5 bases). CDR1 SGDLS and CDR2 YYNGEE come from the germline V gene. Trimming pared 0 bases from V and 9 bases from J, leaving 8 bases between. CDR3 length: 12 amino acids. CDR3 region: CASSVGTSTQYF. The CDR3 nucleotides are TGTGCCAGCAGCGTAGGGACTTCGACGCAGTATTTT.

V and J are TRBV20-1 and TRBJ2-1; 8 nucleotides match TRBD1. The J segment lost 8 bases and the V segment lost 2 bases, leaving 2 bases of the junction unmatched. The CDR3 sequence is 12 residues long. Germline V gives CDR1 DFQATT, CDR2 SNEGSKA (reference sequence). Written as DNA, the CDR3 is TGCAGTGCTAGACCGGACAGGGATGAGCAGTTCTTC. Its translation: CSARPDRDEQFF.

The rearrangement uses TRBV7-2 and TRBJ2-2; the match to TRBD2 covers 10 bases. Losses at the gene ends were 4 bases for V and 4 bases for J; bases not matched to a gene: 3. The CDR3 runs to 15 residues. Looked up from germline, CDR1 is SGHTA and CDR2 is FQGNSA. The CDR3 sequence: CASSSSSGGTGELFF. The CDR3 DNA reads as TGTGCCAGCAGCTCCTCTAGCGGGGGCACCGGGGAGCTGTTTTTT.

The chain couples TRBV19 to TRBJ2-1; a weak D match, TRBD1 (5 bases). V gave up 4 bases and J gave up 15 bases, with 16 bases separating them. This CDR3 is 12 amino acids long. Germline lookup yields CDR1 LNHDA and CDR2 SQIVND (reference sequence). CDR3 bases: TGTGCCAGTAGTACCGAATACCAGGGTTGGTTCTTC. This gives the protein CASSTEYQGWFF.

The table lists this clonotype with many counts. The rearrangement links TRBV6-5 to TRBJ2-3; either TRBD1 or TRBD2 may supply D (5 bases each). The CDR3 extends over 15 amino acids. Trimming left V 4 bases short and J 7 bases short, with 18 bases between. Germline V gene lookup returns CDR1 MNHEY and CDR2 SVGAGI. CDR3 nucleotides: TGTGCCAGCAGTTGGGGGACGGAGGAAGGGAATACGCAGTATTTT. Translating gives CASSWGTEEGNTQYF.

This clonotype was observed many times. The chain couples TRBV24-1 to TRBJ2-5; D gene ambiguous. The CDR3 loop spans 16 amino acids. The V and J ends lost 4 bases and 4 bases respectively, with 18 bases between them. Germline loops: CDR1 KGHDR, CDR2 SFDVKD. For the CDR3, the DNA is TGTGCCACCAGTGACCCCCGGACGGAATCGATAGAGACCCAGTACTTC. Translated: CATSDPRTESIETQYF.

The genes are TRBV3-1 and TRBJ1-3, with a possible D match to TRBD1 (5 bases). Between the trimmed V and J ends, which lost 4 bases and 4 bases, there was a span of 17 bases. The CDR3 spans 16 residues. Germline lookup yields CDR1 LGHDT and CDR2 YNNKEL (reference sequence). The CDR3 nucleotides are TGTGCCAGCAGCCCTTATGACAGAATAATCGGAAACACCATATATTTT. It translates to CASSPYDRIIGNTIYF.

This clonotype has a handful of counts. The rearrangement joins TRBV7-2 to TRBJ2-3; D gene ambiguous. From germline, CDR1 is SGHTA and CDR2 FQGNSA. V was trimmed by 5 bases and J by 5 bases, leaving 5 bases between them. This CDR3 is built from 11 residues. The CDR3 sequence is CASSARDTQYF. The CDR3 nucleotides read TGTGCCAGCAGCGCTAGAGATACGCAGTATTTT.

V gene TRBV19 combines with J gene TRBJ1-2; TRBD1 agrees at 8 bases. The germline V gene has CDR1 LNHDA and CDR2 SQIVND (reference sequence). Losses at the gene ends were 10 bases for V and 4 bases for J; bases not matched to a gene: 5. The CDR3 runs to 12 residues. The CDR3 here is CATGQGRYGYTF. CDR3 bases: TGTGCCACCGGACAGGGACGCTATGGCTACACCTTC.

Only a few counts were recorded for this clonotype. The chain links TRBV6-5 to TRBJ1-1; D unclear. This CDR3 is built from 15 residues. CDR1 is MNHEY and CDR2 is SVGAGI in the germline V gene. V was shortened by 2 bases and J by 4 bases, with 14 bases between the two germline ends. The CDR3 bases are TGTGCCAGCAGTTACGGAAGGGCCTCGACCACTGAAGCTTTCTTT. The encoded protein is CASSYGRASTTEAFF.

The table lists this clonotype with a few counts. V and J are TRBV20-1 and TRBJ2-7; the match to TRBD2 covers 12 bases. The ends lost 8 bases at V and 7 bases at J; junction bases unmatched: 9. This CDR3 region has 13 residues. The V gene's germline CDR1 is DFQATT and CDR2 SNEGSKA (reference sequence). This CDR3 is CSTTSGGPREQYV. The CDR3 DNA reads TGCAGTACGACTAGCGGGGGCCCGAGGGAGCAGTACGTC.

This clonotype has ten or more counts. The genes are TRBV19 and TRBJ2-5; 8 bases match TRBD1. CDR1 and CDR2 from the germline V gene are LNHDA and SQIVND (reference sequence). The CDR3 runs to 14 residues. Trimming took 5 bases from V and 4 from J; bases not matched to a gene: 6. CDR3 in amino acids: CASSPQTGVETQYF. The CDR3 DNA follows: TGTGCCAGTAGTCCTCAGACAGGGGTAGAGACCCAGTACTTC. Variable domain in full (rest from reference TRBV19 and TRBJ2-5): DGGITQSPKYLFRKEGQNVTLSCEQNLNHDAMYWYRQDPGQGLRLIYYSQIVNDFQKGDIAEGYSVSREKKESFPLTVTSAQKNPTAFYLCASSPQTGVETQYFGPGTRLLVL.

The V and J genes are TRBV5-1 and TRBJ2-2; D perhaps matches TRBD2 (6 bases). This CDR3 contains 16 residues. Trimming cost V 4 bases and J 0 bases, with 13 bases left between them. Germline values: CDR1 SGHRS, CDR2 YFSETQ. The CDR3 bases are TGCGCCAGCAGCCCCACCCCGGGGGCGAACACCGGGGAGCTGTTTTTT. The encoded protein is CASSPTPGANTGELFF.